Below are 27 T cell receptor beta chains sequenced from a single sample in a study of regulatory T cells in long-lasting Graves disease. Libraries of TCR beta came from iRepertoire HTBI primers plus Arm-PCR of CDR3 regions. TCRdb re-called the multiplex PCR reads through MiXCR, storing one row per CDR3 protein. The data contain roughly 420,000 distinct CDR3 sequences, less than 15% of them singletons. Time point reported: newly diagnosed GD, antithyroid drugs for less than 3 months. RNA extracted from PBMCs served as the sequencing template. The data also belong to a second study, concerning T cells in Graves' hyperthyroidism and ophthalmopathy.

The specimen comprised peripheral blood mononuclear cells (PBMCs), sampled at new diagnosis, from a patient treated with antithyroid drugs. Receptor source: a woman aged 50 to 60 with Graves disease.

This clonotype was detected many times. The chain has TRBV28 and TRBJ2-1, with D tentatively TRBD2 (5 bases). V lost 4 bases and J 6 bases, leaving 10 bases between the germline ends. Germline values: CDR1 MDHEN, CDR2 SYDVKM. CDR3 length: 13 residues. CDR3 nucleotide sequence: TGTGCCAGCAGTTCGCTAGCCCTCAATGAGCAGTTCTTC. Translation: CASSSLALNEQFF.

This clonotype was found a few times. J is TRBJ2-3 and V is TRBV5-8; 10 bases fit TRBD2. With 5 bases clipped from V and 4 bases from J, the junction kept 7 bases outside the gene matches. CDR3 size: 15 residues. Germline V gene lookup returns CDR1 SGHTS and CDR2 YDEGEE. The CDR3 DNA follows: TGTGCCAGCAGACCAGCGGGAGGGCAGTCAGATACGCAGTATTTT. Amino acid sequence: CASRPAGGQSDTQYF.

This clonotype was picked up many times. The chain links TRBV13 to TRBJ1-5; D remains unclear. CDR1 and CDR2 (germline): PRHDT, FYEKMQ (reference sequence). Trimming pared 4 bases from V and 1 base from J, leaving 14 bases between. The CDR3 has 16 amino acids. CDR3 nucleotides: TGTGCCAGCAGCTCCCGGGTCGAGACCAGCAATCAGCCCCAGCATTTT. It specifies CASSSRVETSNQPQHF.

The table lists this clonotype with many counts. The chain is built from TRBV28 and TRBJ1-2; unclear D gene. The ends were cut back, 3 bases at V and 3 bases at J, with 17 bases in the middle. This CDR3 has 16 residues. Germline V gives CDR1 MDHEN, CDR2 SYDVKM. In nucleotides, the CDR3 is TGTGCCAGCAGTTTTGAAAGGGAGTCCGGCGACTATGGCTACACCTTC. Residues: CASSFERESGDYGYTF.

This clonotype showed up many times. This clone may be a read error of a much larger clone one base away. The chain uses TRBV12-3 or TRBV12-4 and TRBJ1-5, with D tentatively TRBD1 (6 bases). This CDR3 region has 15 residues. The CDR3 DNA reads TGTGCCAGCAGCTTGAACCTGGATGGGGGGCGGCCCCGGCATTTT. Its translation: CASSLNLDGGRPRHF.

The gene calls are TRBV28 and TRBJ2-7, with D hard to call. The CDR3 runs 17 residues. Germline V gene data show CDR1 as MDHEN and CDR2 as SYDVKM. The V gene lost 7 bases and the J gene lost 2 bases, with 24 bases spanning the gap. DNA of the CDR3: TGTGCCAGCACGCGGTATGTCCCCTTGGTGGGTACCTACGAGCAGTACTTC. Translating gives CASTRYVPLVGTYEQYF.

With regard to this clonotype: An end of the junction differs from the germline gene, which may be a read error. The chain recombines TRBV5-1 with TRBJ2-1, with D maybe TRBD2 (7 bases). The germline V gene has CDR1 SGHRS and CDR2 YFSETQ. This CDR3 has 13 residues. The CDR3 is CASSFEGGGVQSF. The CDR3, as DNA: TGCGCCAGCAGCTTCGAGGGGGGGGGCGTGCAGTCCTTC.

This clonotype was counted many times. The J gene is TRBJ2-4, the V gene TRBV28, with 7 bases lining up with TRBD1. The CDR3 runs 15 residues. J gave up 4 bases and V 0 bases, and 3 bases lay outside the gene matches. Germline values: CDR1 MDHEN, CDR2 SYDVKM. The CDR3 DNA reads TGTGCCAGCAGTTTATGGGGACAGCATAAAAACATTCAGTACTTC. Translation gives CASSLWGQHKNIQYF.

This clonotype came up many times. This sequence joins TRBV27 and TRBJ1-5, with D unclear. The V end was cut by 2 bases, the J end by 6 bases, with 11 bases between. Germline lookup yields CDR1 MNHEY and CDR2 SMNVEV (reference sequence). This CDR3 contains 14 residues. The chain's CDR3 is CASSLTELGQPQHF. CDR3 nucleotides: TGTGCCAGCAGTTTAACGGAGCTAGGTCAGCCCCAGCATTTT.

The rearrangement joins TRBV6-5 to TRBJ1-5, with unresolved D. The CDR3 runs 13 residues. CDR1 is MNHEY and CDR2 is SVGAGI in the germline V gene. V lost 4 bases, J lost 3 bases, and 7 bases lay in between. The chain's CDR3 is CASSSGINQPQHF. The CDR3 nucleotides read TGTGCCAGCAGTTCCGGGATCAATCAGCCCCAGCATTTT.

Many counts were recorded for this clonotype. The genes are TRBV6-2 or TRBV6-3 and TRBJ2-7; 10 bases are shared with TRBD2. CDR3 length: 14 residues. Losses at the gene ends were 6 bases for V and 4 bases for J; bases not matched to a gene: 6. CDR1 is MNHEY, CDR2 SVGEGT, per germline. DNA for the CDR3: TGTGCCAGCAGCCTTCCTAGCGGGAGTTACGAGCAGTACTTC. Translated, it gives CASSLPSGSYEQYF.

This clonotype was seen a few times. The CDR3 sequence: CSVEGPGGRGHEQYF. CDR3 DNA: TGCAGCGTTGAAGGGCCGGGCGGGAGGGGGCACGAGCAGTACTTC. V usage is TRBV29-1 and J usage is TRBJ2-7; TRBD2 matches 9 bases. The germline CDR1 and CDR2 sequences are SQVTM and ANQGSEA. Unmatched junction bases numbered 9, after V lost 1 base and J lost 5 bases. The CDR3 is 15 residues long.

V is TRBV12-3 or TRBV12-4 and J is TRBJ2-2; D uncertain. The CDR3 extends over 13 amino acids. V dropped 5 bases and J dropped 6 bases, with 10 bases sitting between them. CDR3 DNA: TGTGCCAGCAGTGATCAAGGGCCCGGGGAGCTGTTTTTT. Its protein product is CASSDQGPGELFF.

This clonotype was seen repeatedly, ten times or more. The rearrangement uses TRBV18 and TRBJ2-7; 8 bases are a match to TRBD1. Germline values: CDR1 KGHSH, CDR2 LQKENI. The CDR3 is 14 residues long. The V gene end was trimmed by 3 bases and the J gene end by 3 bases; junction bases not matched to a gene: 4. In DNA, the CDR3 is TGTGCCAGCTCACCCGGGACAGGAGACTACGAGCAGTACTTC. Its translation is CASSPGTGDYEQYF.

There are many counts of this clonotype. The chain couples TRBV29-1 to TRBJ2-1, with 11 bases identical to TRBD2. There are 17 residues in the CDR3. J gave up 5 bases and V 1 base, and 10 bases lay outside the gene matches. Germline values: CDR1 SQVTM, CDR2 ANQGSEA. CDR3 sequence reads: CSVEGGLAGGNNNEQFF. CDR3 bases: TGCAGCGTTGAAGGGGGCCTAGCGGGAGGAAATAACAATGAGCAGTTCTTC.

This chain links TRBV28 with TRBJ1-5, with D maybe TRBD1 (5 bases). This CDR3 is built from 14 residues. Germline V gene sequence: CDR1 MDHEN, CDR2 SYDVKM. The germline V and J ends were trimmed by 8 bases and 6 bases, with 17 bases remaining between them. CDR3 amino acids: CASSGTPRGQPQHF. Here the CDR3 DNA reads TGTGCCAGCTCGGGGACCCCGCGGGGTCAGCCCCAGCATTTT.

At least ten counts were recorded for this clonotype. The chain combines TRBV28 with TRBJ2-1; either TRBD1 or TRBD2 may supply D (5 bases each). CDR1 is MDHEN, CDR2 SYDVKM, per germline. The CDR3 runs to 16 residues. V lost 5 bases and J lost 7, with 21 bases in between. The CDR3 sequence is CASSTLGVRTKNEQFF. CDR3 DNA sequence: TGTGCCAGCAGTACCCTCGGGGTGAGGACAAAGAATGAGCAGTTCTTC.

V and J are TRBV5-1 and TRBJ2-7; 9 nucleotides agree with TRBD1. Germline trimming cut 2 bases from V and 7 bases from J; bases unmatched to any gene: 7. The V gene's germline CDR1 is SGHRS and CDR2 YFSETQ. The CDR3 extends over 14 amino acids. CDR3 loop: CASSFVGQGREQYF. The CDR3 DNA is TGCGCCAGCAGCTTCGTTGGACAGGGGAGGGAGCAGTACTTC. The full variable domain, rest sourced from reference TRBV5-1 and TRBJ2-7, is KAGVTQTPRYLIKTRGQQVTLSCSPISGHRSVSWYQQTPGQGLQFLFEYFSETQRNKGNFPGRFSGRQFSNSRSEMNVSTLELGDSALYLCASSFVGQGREQYFGPGTRLTVT.

This clonotype came up many times. The chain recombines TRBV28 with TRBJ2-7, with 7 bases that match TRBD2. This CDR3 contains 18 residues. V shed 8 bases and J 4 bases; nucleotides not matched to a gene: 23. Looked up from germline, CDR1 is MDHEN and CDR2 is SYDVKM. The CDR3 spells CASRGQGVWAGDIYEQYF. In nucleotides, the CDR3 is TGTGCCAGCCGAGGCCAGGGAGTCTGGGCGGGAGATATTTACGAGCAGTACTTC.

The V and J genes are TRBV30 and TRBJ2-1; 12 nucleotides align to TRBD1. Germline V lookup: CDR1 GTSNPN, CDR2 SVGIG (reference sequence). Unmatched junction bases numbered 2, after V lost 0 bases and J lost 5 bases. The CDR3 contains 15 residues. CDR3 region: CAWSVRDRGHNEQFF. Written as DNA, the CDR3 is TGTGCCTGGAGTGTACGGGACAGGGGGCACAATGAGCAGTTCTTC.

A note on this clonotype: One end of the junction fails to match germline, which may point to a read error. The rearrangement links TRBV7-2 to TRBJ2-7; D perhaps matches TRBD2 (5 bases). The CDR3 totals 14 residues. CDR1 SGHTA and CDR2 FQGNSA come from the germline V gene. CDR3 sequence: CASSLMGTGSHSFF. The CDR3, as DNA: TGTGCCAGCAGCTTAATGGGTACGGGGTCCCACTCTTTCTTC.

This clonotype was counted ten times or more. The chain joins TRBV5-6 to TRBJ1-1, with TRBD1 as a possible D gene (5 bases). The length of the CDR3 is 15 residues. Germline CDR1 is SGHDT and CDR2 is YYEEEE. V lost 1 base and J 1 base, leaving 11 bases between the germline ends. Here the CDR3 reads CASSLLDRANTEAFF. CDR3 DNA: TGTGCCAGCAGCTTGCTTGACAGAGCGAACACTGAAGCTTTCTTT.

This clonotype was seen many times. The chain is built from TRBV27 and TRBJ2-5; 7 positions agree with TRBD2. Germline CDR1 and CDR2: MNHEY and SMNVEV (reference sequence). The CDR3 extends over 14 amino acids. Trimming cost V 3 bases and J 2 bases; bases outside gene matches: 3. CDR3: CASSFVGGQETQYF. The DNA for the CDR3 is TGTGCCAGCAGTTTCGTGGGAGGGCAAGAGACCCAGTACTTC.

This clonotype was detected a few times. The J gene is TRBJ2-7, the V gene TRBV3-1, with 9 bases lining up with TRBD1. Germline-derived CDR1 and CDR2 are LGHDT and YNNKEL (reference sequence). This CDR3 is 15 amino acids long. V was clipped by 4 bases and J by 7 bases; unmatched bases: 11. For the CDR3, the DNA is TGTGCCAGCAGCCCCAGGACAGGGGCCTTTGGTGAGCAGTACTTC. Its translation is CASSPRTGAFGEQYF.

The chain carries TRBV9 and TRBJ2-7, with TRBD1 matching over 9 bases. V was clipped by 0 bases and J by 5 bases; unmatched bases: 3. The CDR3 contains 14 residues. Germline V gene lookup returns CDR1 SGDLS and CDR2 YYNGEE. The CDR3 DNA reads as TGTGCCAGCAGCGTAGAACAGGGGGCACACGAGCAGTACTTC. As protein: CASSVEQGAHEQYF.

This clonotype was seen ten or more times. The chain has TRBV18 and TRBJ1-3, with D maybe TRBD1 (5 bases). Germline CDR1 KGHSH, CDR2 LQKENI. The CDR3 covers 16 residues. The V end lost 2 bases, the J end lost 0 bases, and 11 bases lay between the germline ends. Here the CDR3 DNA reads TGTGCCAGCTCACCAGCACAGGTCGTCTCTGGAAACACCATATATTTT. It translates to CASSPAQVVSGNTIYF.

In this sample, this clonotype turned up many times. V is TRBV28 and J is TRBJ1-5; TRBD1 might be the D (5 bases). Between the trimmed V and J ends, which lost 1 base and 4 bases, there was a span of 11 bases. CDR3 length: 15 residues. Germline values: CDR1 MDHEN, CDR2 SYDVKM. In DNA form, the CDR3 reads TGTGCCAGCAGTTTATTTCGACAGCTAAATCAGCCCCAGCATTTT. It codes for CASSLFRQLNQPQHF.